These 10 T cell receptor beta chains share one sample of origin, sequenced in a study of cytomegalovirus exposure and HLA in healthy donors. This PCR relied on a set of 60 Vbeta primers and 13 Jbeta primers. TCRdb keeps only in-frame clones here, not all; method: immunoSEQ multiplex PCR. The sample lists 180,000 or so clones; roughly 78% were seen once. Sequenced sample: PBMCs. Source of these receptors: a woman aged 25 to 45 in good health and CMV-seronegative.

This clone was seen once. The chain has TRBV7-3 and TRBJ1-2; a weak D match, TRBD1 (5 bases). Germline CDR1 reads SGHTA; CDR2 reads FQGTGA. The CDR3 runs to 13 residues. The V gene lost 11 bases and the J gene lost 1 base, with 14 bases spanning the gap. The CDR3 reads CAVSVGGNYGYTF. For the CDR3, the DNA is TGTGCCGTCTCGGTGGGGGGTAACTATGGCTACACCTTC.

The rearrangement links TRBV30 to TRBJ1-1, with D perhaps matching TRBD1 (5 bases). The ends were cut back, 2 bases at V and 6 bases at J, with 10 bases in the middle. Germline lookup yields CDR1 GTSNPN and CDR2 SVGIG (reference sequence). This CDR3 contains 12 residues. The CDR3 reads CAWSRGLAEAFF. CDR3 coding DNA: TGTGCCTGGAGTCGGGGGTTGGCTGAAGCTTTCTTT.

V and J are TRBV28 and TRBJ1-2, with D possibly TRBD1 on 5 matching bases. Trimming cost V 7 bases and J 2 bases, with 11 bases left between them. CDR1 MDHEN and CDR2 SYDVKM come from the germline V gene. The CDR3 length is 13 residues. CDR3 nucleotides: TGTGCCAGCAACCCCGGGGGGAACTATGGCTACACCTTC. Protein product: CASNPGGNYGYTF.

The rearrangement uses TRBV2 and TRBJ1-1; possible D gene TRBD1, 6 bases. CDR1 and CDR2 from the germline V gene are SNHLY and FYNNEI. CDR3 size: 13 residues. The ends were cut back, 7 bases at V and 5 bases at J, with 14 bases in the middle. In DNA form, the CDR3 reads TGTGCCAGCAAGCGGGGGCGAGAGACTGAAGCTTTCTTT. This gives the protein CASKRGRETEAFF.

The V call is TRBV5-4, the J call TRBJ1-3, with 7 positions matching TRBD1. Trimming removed 0 bases from V and 4 bases from J; junction bases left unmatched: 13. CDR3 length: 18 residues. CDR1 is SGHNT and CDR2 is YYREEE in the germline V gene (reference sequence). CDR3 residues: CASSLAPTGVVGGNTIYF. The CDR3 DNA sequence: TGTGCCAGCAGCTTGGCCCCCACAGGGGTTGTTGGAGGAAACACCATATATTTT.

This sequence joins TRBV9 and TRBJ2-7; TRBD1 agrees at 7 bases. The CDR3 is 16 amino acids. CDR1 and CDR2 (germline): SGDLS, YYNGEE. The J segment lost 7 bases and the V segment lost 3 bases, leaving 16 bases of the junction unmatched. The CDR3 DNA is TGTGCCAGCAGCGCAGGGGCCGGGACAGCTGAAGGGGAGCAGTACTTC. Amino acids: CASSAGAGTAEGEQYF. The full variable domain, in which reference TRBV9 and TRBJ2-7 provide the parts outside the CDR3, is DSGVTQTPKHLITATGQRVTLRCSPRSGDLSVYWYQQSLDQGLQFLIQYYNGEERAKGNILERFSAQQFPDLHSELNLSSLELGDSALYFCASSAGAGTAEGEQYFGPGTRLTVT.

This clone has just a few counts. The CDR3 is CTSSLGGGEGDTQYF. The CDR3 bases are TGCACCAGCAGCCTTGGAGGGGGGGAGGGGGATACGCAGTATTTT. This sequence joins TRBV1 and TRBJ2-3; the D call of TRBD2 is as the table states it, not checked on the DNA. TRBV1 is annotated as a pseudogene. CDR3 length: 15 residues.

This chain connects TRBV4-3 to TRBJ2-5; D is possibly TRBD2 (5 bases). Germline V CDR1 and CDR2: LGHNA, YSLEER. There are 15 residues in the CDR3. Trimming left V 0 bases short and J 2 bases short, with 10 bases between. In DNA, the CDR3 is TGCGCCAGCAGCCAAGAGAGGTGGAGGCAAGAGACCCAGTACTTC. Translated: CASSQERWRQETQYF.

The rearrangement joins TRBV2 to TRBJ2-3, with D perhaps TRBD2 (6 bases). V dropped 6 bases and J dropped 2 bases, with 12 bases sitting between them. The germline V gene encodes CDR1 SNHLY and CDR2 FYNNEI. The CDR3 extends over 14 amino acids. This CDR3 is CASSLLAPTDTQYF. CDR3 coding DNA: TGTGCCAGCAGCCTACTAGCTCCCACAGATACGCAGTATTTT.

The chain carries TRBV5-1 and TRBJ1-2; a weak D match, TRBD1 (6 bases). Trimming removed 0 bases from V and 1 base from J, with 7 bases in between. Germline values: CDR1 SGHRS, CDR2 YFSETQ. CDR3 size: 14 residues. The CDR3 region is CASSLEGVNYGYTF. The DNA of the CDR3 is TGCGCCAGCAGCTTGGAGGGGGTTAACTATGGCTACACCTTC.